The present TCR beta chain was sequenced within a study of blood T cell repertoires in COVID-19. The protocol was immunoSEQ multiplex PCR, while the TCRdb copy is restricted to in-frame clones and leaves out a portion. This sample carries 400,000 to 450,000 clones, 80% to 90% of them seen once, and the ten largest clones take roughly 0.78%. The clonotype was recovered from a man aged 18-30 years with COVID-19, enrolled during active disease. The sample consisted of peripheral blood.

CDR3 DNA sequence: TGTGCCAGCAGCTTAAAAGTCTCCTCCCGAGAAGAGACCCAGTACTTC. It codes for CASSLKVSSREETQYF. The chain links TRBV7-8 to TRBJ2-5; D gene ambiguous. The CDR3 length is 16 residues. Trimming took off 2 bases at V and 3 bases at J, with 16 bases between the two ends. Germline assignment: CDR1 SGHVS and CDR2 FQNEAQ.